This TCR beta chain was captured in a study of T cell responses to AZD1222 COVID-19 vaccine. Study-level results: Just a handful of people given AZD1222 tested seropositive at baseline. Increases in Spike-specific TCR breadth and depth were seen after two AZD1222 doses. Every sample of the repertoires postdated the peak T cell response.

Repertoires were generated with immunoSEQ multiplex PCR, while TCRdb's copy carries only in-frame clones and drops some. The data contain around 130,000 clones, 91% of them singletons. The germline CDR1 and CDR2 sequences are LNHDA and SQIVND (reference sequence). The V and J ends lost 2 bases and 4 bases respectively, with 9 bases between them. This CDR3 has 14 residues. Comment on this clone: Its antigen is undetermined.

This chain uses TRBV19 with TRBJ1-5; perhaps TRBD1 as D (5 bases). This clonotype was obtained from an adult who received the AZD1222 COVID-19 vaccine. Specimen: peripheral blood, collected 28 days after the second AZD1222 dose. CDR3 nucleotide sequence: TGTGCCAGTAGTATATCTGACAGTAATCAGCCCCAGCATTTT. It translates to CASSISDSNQPQHF.